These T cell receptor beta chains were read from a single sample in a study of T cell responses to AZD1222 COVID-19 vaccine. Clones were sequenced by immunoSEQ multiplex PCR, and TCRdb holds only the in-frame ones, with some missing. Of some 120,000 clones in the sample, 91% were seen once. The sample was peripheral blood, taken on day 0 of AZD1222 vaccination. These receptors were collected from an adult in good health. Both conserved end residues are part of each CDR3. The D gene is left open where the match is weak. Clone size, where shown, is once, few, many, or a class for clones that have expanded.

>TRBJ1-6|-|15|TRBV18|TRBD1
TGTGCCAGCTCACTGGGACAGGGTATCAATTCACCCCTCCACTTT
CASSLGQGINSPLHF
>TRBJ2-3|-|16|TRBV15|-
TGTGCCACCAGCAGAAGAACAGGGCTTAGCGCAGATACGCAGTATTTT
CATSRRTGLSADTQYF
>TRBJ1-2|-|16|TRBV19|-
TGTGCCAGTAGATCCCACCGGACAGACCGTAACTATGGCTACACCTTC
CASRSHRTDRNYGYTF
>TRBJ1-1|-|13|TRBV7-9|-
TGTGCCAGCAGCCTCCAGATGAACACTGAAGCTTTCTTT
CASSLQMNTEAFF
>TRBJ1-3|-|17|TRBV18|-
TGTGCCAGCGCTTCCTCCCAGGGCAGTCGGTCTGGAAACACCATATATTTT
CASASSQGSRSGNTIYF
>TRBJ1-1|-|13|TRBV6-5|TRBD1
TGTGCCAGCAGTCCGGACAGGGGGCAAAGAGCTTTCTTT
CASSPDRGQRAFF
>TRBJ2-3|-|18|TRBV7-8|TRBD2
TGTGCCAGCAGCTCCTATCGACTAGCGGGAGGGAGCACAGATACGCAGTATTTT
CASSSYRLAGGSTDTQYF
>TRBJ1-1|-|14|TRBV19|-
TGTGCCACGTATGAAAGGGGTTGGGGCACTGAAGCTTTCTTT
CATYERGWGTEAFF
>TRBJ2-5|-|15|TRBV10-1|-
TGCGCCAGCAGTGAGTCGACAGGTCGGCAAGAGACCCAGTACTTC
CASSESTGRQETQYF
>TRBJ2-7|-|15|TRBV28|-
TGTGCCAGCAGTTTAATGAGACAGGTGACCTACGAGCAGTACTTC
CASSLMRQVTYEQYF
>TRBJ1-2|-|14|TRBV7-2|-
TGTGCCAGCAGCTTAGGCGGTCTTGACTATGGCTACACCTTC
CASSLGGLDYGYTF
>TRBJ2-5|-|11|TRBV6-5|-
TGTGCCAGCAGTTACGGTGAGACCCAGTACTTC
CASSYGETQYF
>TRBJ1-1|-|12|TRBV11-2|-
TGTGCCAGCAGCTTTAAACAGGGATCAGCTTTCTTT
CASSFKQGSAFF
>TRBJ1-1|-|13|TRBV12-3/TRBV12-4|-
TGTGCCAGCAGTTTGGCTATGGCCATGAGGGCTTTCTTT
CASSLAMAMRAFF
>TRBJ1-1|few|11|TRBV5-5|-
TGTGCCAGCAGTGAGCATACTGAAGCTTTCTTT
CASSEHTEAFF
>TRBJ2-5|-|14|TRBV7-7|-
TGTGCTAGCAGCTTAGGAAACAAGGCAGAGACCCAGTACTTC
CASSLGNKAETQYF
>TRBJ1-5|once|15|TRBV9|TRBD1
TGTGCCAGCAGCGCCCGGGACAGGGGCAATCAGCCCCAGCATTTT
CASSARDRGNQPQHF
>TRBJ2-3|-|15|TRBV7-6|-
TGTGCCAGCAGCTTAGTAGGAGTATCCACAGATACGCAGTATTTT
CASSLVGVSTDTQYF
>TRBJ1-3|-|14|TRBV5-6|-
TGTGCCAGCAGCTTGGTAGGGGCTGGAAACACCATATATTTT
CASSLVGAGNTIYF
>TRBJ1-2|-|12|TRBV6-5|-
TGTGCCAGCAGGGGACCCAACTATGGCTACACCTTC
CASRGPNYGYTF
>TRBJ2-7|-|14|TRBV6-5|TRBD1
TGTGCCAGCAGACCGACAGGGGGCCCCTACGAGCAGTACTTC
CASRPTGGPYEQYF
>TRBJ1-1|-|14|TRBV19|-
TGTGCCAGTAGTGTAAGGACAGTTTCCCCCGAAGCTTTCTTT
CASSVRTVSPEAFF
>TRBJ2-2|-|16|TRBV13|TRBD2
TGTGCCAGCAGCCCTACTAGCGGGAGTTTTACCGGGGAGCTGTTTTTT
CASSPTSGSFTGELFF
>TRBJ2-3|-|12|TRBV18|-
TGTGCCAGCTCACCTGTGACTGATACGCAGTATTTT
CASSPVTDTQYF
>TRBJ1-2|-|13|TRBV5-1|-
TGCGCCAGCAGCTTGAGCGGAAACTATGGCTACACCTTC
CASSLSGNYGYTF
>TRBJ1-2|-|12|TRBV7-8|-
TGTGCCAGCAGCCCCCCTAACTATGGCTACACCTTC
CASSPPNYGYTF
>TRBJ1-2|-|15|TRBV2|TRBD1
TGTGCCAGCAGTGAAGCTAGGGGACAGAGGCATGGCTACACCTTC
CASSEARGQRHGYTF
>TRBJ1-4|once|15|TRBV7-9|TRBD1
TGTGCCAGCAGCTTAGATGGGACAGCTAGAGAAAAACTGTTTTTT
CASSLDGTAREKLFF
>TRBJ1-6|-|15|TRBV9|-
TGTGCCAGCAGCGTAGGGCCGGGGGGGAATTCACCCCTCCACTTT
CASSVGPGGNSPLHF
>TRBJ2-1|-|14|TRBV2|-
TGTGCCAGCAGTAACCACGCAGTGGGAAATGAGCAGTTCTTC
CASSNHAVGNEQFF
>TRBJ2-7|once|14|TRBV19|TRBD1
TGTGCCAGTAGTATGGGACAGGGTGGCTACGAGCAGTACTTC
CASSMGQGGYEQYF
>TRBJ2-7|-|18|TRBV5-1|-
TGCGCCAGCAGCTCCTTCGAGGGCCCAAGGTTTACCGATTACGAGCAGTACTTC
CASSSFEGPRFTDYEQYF
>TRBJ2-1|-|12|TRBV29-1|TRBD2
TGCAGCGTTGTCAGCGGGGCAAGGGAGCAGTTCTTC
CSVVSGAREQFF
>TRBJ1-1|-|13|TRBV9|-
TGTGCCAGCAGCGCCGGGGGGAACACTGAAGCTTTCTTT
CASSAGGNTEAFF
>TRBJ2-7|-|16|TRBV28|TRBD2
TGTGCCAGCAGTTTATCTTCGTCCTTAGCGGGAGGGGAGCAGTACTTC
CASSLSSSLAGGEQYF
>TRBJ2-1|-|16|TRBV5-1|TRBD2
TGCGCCAGCAGCTATGACGGACTAGCGGGAGTTAATGAGCAGTTCTTC
CASSYDGLAGVNEQFF
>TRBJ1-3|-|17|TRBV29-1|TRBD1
TGCAGCGTTGAAGATCCCGGGACAGGGAAAATAGGAAACACCATATATTTT
CSVEDPGTGKIGNTIYF
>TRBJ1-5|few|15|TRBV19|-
TGTGCCAGCCACAAAACAGGGATGGGCAATCAGCCCCAGCATTTT
CASHKTGMGNQPQHF
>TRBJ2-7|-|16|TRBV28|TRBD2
TGTGCCAGCAGTTTAATCCGGGGTAGCGGGGCCTACGAGCAGTACTTC
CASSLIRGSGAYEQYF
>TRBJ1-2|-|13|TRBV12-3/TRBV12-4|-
TGTGCCAGCAGTTTTGGGCAGGGCCATGGCTACACCTTC
CASSFGQGHGYTF
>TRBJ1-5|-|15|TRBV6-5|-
TGTGCCAGCAGTTACACAGGGAACAGCAATCAGCCCCAGCATTTT
CASSYTGNSNQPQHF
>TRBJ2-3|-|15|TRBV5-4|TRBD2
TGTGCCAGCTGGGAAGGACTAGTTCAAGGGGTAACGCAGTATTTT
CASWEGLVQGVTQYF
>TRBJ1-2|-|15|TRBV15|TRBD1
TGTGCCACCAGCAGAATAAGACAGGGAAGTAATGGCTACACCTTC
CATSRIRQGSNGYTF
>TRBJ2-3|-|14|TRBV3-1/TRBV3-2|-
TGTGCCAGCAGCTCCCGACTGGTCACAGATACGCAGTATTTT
CASSSRLVTDTQYF
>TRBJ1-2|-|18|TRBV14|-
TGTGCCAGCAGCCTCCAGAACCGGGACCCTAGGAGGGACTATGGCTACACCTTC
CASSLQNRDPRRDYGYTF
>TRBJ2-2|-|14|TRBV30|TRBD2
TGTGCCGCCGGGACTAGCGGGGCCCCCAGGGAGCTGTTTTTT
CAAGTSGAPRELFF
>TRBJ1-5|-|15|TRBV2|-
TGTGCCAGCCGGTACAGTGACTATAGCAATCAGCCCCAGCATTTT
CASRYSDYSNQPQHF
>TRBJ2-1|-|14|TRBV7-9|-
TGTGCCAGCGCTTTTCTAGAGACCTACAATGAGCAGTTCTTC
CASAFLETYNEQFF
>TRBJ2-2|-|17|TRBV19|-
TGTGCCAGTAGTACCCGCCGGGGGGCGGCGAACACCGGGGAGCTGTTTTTT
CASSTRRGAANTGELFF
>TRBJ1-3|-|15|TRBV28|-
TGTGCCAGCAGTTATCAGGGTCTCTCTGGAAACACCATATATTTT
CASSYQGLSGNTIYF
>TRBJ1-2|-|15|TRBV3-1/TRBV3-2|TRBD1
TGTGCCAGCAGCCCCCGACAGGGGGGGCCCTATGGCTACACCTTC
CASSPRQGGPYGYTF
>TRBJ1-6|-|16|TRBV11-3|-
TGTGCCAGCAGGGCTAAACTAAGCTCCTATAATTCACCCCTCCACTTT
CASRAKLSSYNSPLHF
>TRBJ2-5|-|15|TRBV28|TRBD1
TGTGCCAGCAGTCCGGGACAGGGGTGGATAGAGACCCAGTACTTC
CASSPGQGWIETQYF
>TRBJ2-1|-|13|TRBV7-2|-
TGTGCCAGCAGCCCCCGACCTGGCGATGAGCAGTTCTTC
CASSPRPGDEQFF
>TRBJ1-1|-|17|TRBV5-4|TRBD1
TGTGCCAGCAGCTTGGCCCCTCCGACAGGGACGAACACTGAAGCTTTCTTT
CASSLAPPTGTNTEAFF